These T cell receptor beta chains were read from a single sample in a study of blood T cell repertoires in COVID-19. TCRdb's table, derived via immunoSEQ multiplex PCR, lists solely in-frame clones and lacks some. The data show approximately 190,000 clones, around 84% seen once. The sample was peripheral blood. The receptors come from a man aged 25-45 years with active or convalescent COVID-19. Both conserved end residues are part of each CDR3. D genes are given only for firm matches. Some rows have no size entry. The others give once, few or many, or a class for an expanded clone.

d_gene	j_gene	v_gene	len	abundance	CDR3aa	CDR3nt
TRBD1	TRBJ1-6	TRBV11-2	14	-	CASSLTGGYSPLHF	TGTGCCAGCAGCCTAACAGGGGGGTATTCACCCCTCCACTTT
-	TRBJ1-5	TRBV24-1	16	-	CATSVAGAGDNQPQHF	TGTGCCACCAGCGTCGCGGGGGCTGGGGACAATCAGCCCCAGCATTTT
-	TRBJ2-2	TRBV19	15	few	CASEVGLRATGELFF	TGTGCCAGTGAGGTCGGCCTCAGGGCGACCGGGGAGCTGTTTTTT
TRBD1	TRBJ1-1	TRBV6-6	15	-	CASRPPGQGNTEAFF	TGTGCCAGCAGACCTCCGGGACAGGGGAACACTGAAGCTTTCTTT
-	TRBJ2-7	TRBV6-2/TRBV6-3	14	once	CASSYSNRVGEQYF	TGTGCCAGCAGTTACTCGAACAGGGTTGGCGAGCAGTACTTC
TRBD1	TRBJ2-2	TRBV5-8	15	-	CASSSGQVNTGELFF	TGTGCCAGCAGCTCGGGACAGGTCAACACCGGGGAGCTGTTTTTT
-	TRBJ2-1	TRBV29-1	12	-	CSVAERAGEQFF	TGCAGCGTTGCTGAGCGGGCAGGTGAGCAGTTCTTC
TRBD2	TRBJ2-7	TRBV6-6	15	-	CASSRGTSGSYEQYF	TGTGCCAGCAGTCGCGGGACTAGCGGCTCCTACGAGCAGTACTTC
TRBD1	TRBJ1-2	TRBV30	18	-	CAWSAPGFGQGRLYGYTF	TGTGCCTGGAGTGCTCCTGGATTTGGACAGGGTCGGCTCTATGGCTACACCTTC
TRBD1	TRBJ1-6	TRBV6-1	16	few	CASSEAIGTGGSPLHF	TGTGCCAGCAGTGAAGCAATAGGGACAGGGGGCTCACCCCTCCACTTT
TRBD1	TRBJ1-3	TRBV5-4	15	many	CASSHTGVSGNTIYF	TGTGCCAGCAGTCATACAGGGGTCTCTGGAAACACCATATATTTT
-	TRBJ1-1	TRBV5-8	14	-	CASSLRGINTEAFF	TGTGCCAGCAGCCTCCGGGGGATCAACACTGAAGCTTTCTTT
TRBD1	TRBJ1-2	TRBV11-2	15	-	CASSLRGQNPYGYTF	TGTGCCAGCAGCTTGAGGGGACAGAATCCCTATGGCTACACCTTC
TRBD1	TRBJ1-4	TRBV25-1	17	-	CASSESASGTVGEKLFF	TGTGCCAGCAGTGAATCGGCATCAGGGACAGTTGGTGAAAAACTGTTTTTT
TRBD2	TRBJ2-5	TRBV11-3	13	-	CASSPSGQETQYF	TGTGCCAGCAGCCCTAGCGGACAAGAGACCCAGTACTTC
-	TRBJ1-2	TRBV18	13	-	CASSPSRDYGYTF	TGTGCCAGCTCACCTTCCAGGGACTATGGCTACACCTTC
-	TRBJ1-5	TRBV11-2	13	-	CASSLTQNQPQHF	TGTGCCAGCAGCCTTACACAGAATCAGCCCCAGCATTTT
TRBD1	TRBJ1-5	TRBV6-2/TRBV6-3	15	-	CASSYSRQGYQPQHF	TGTGCCAGCAGTTACTCGAGACAGGGATATCAGCCCCAGCATTTT
TRBD2	TRBJ2-2	TRBV11-3	16	once	CASSGIGGGAFGELFF	TGTGCCAGCAGCGGGATTGGCGGGGGGGCCTTCGGGGAGCTGTTTTTT
-	TRBJ1-2	TRBV27	11	-	CASSLNSGYTF	TGTGCCAGCAGTTTAAATTCGGGCTACACCTTC
TRBD1	TRBJ1-6	TRBV19	14	-	CASRRQGAGSPLHF	TGTGCCTCCCGTAGACAGGGGGCAGGATCACCCCTCCACTTT
-	TRBJ1-5	TRBV7-9	13	-	CASSLATDQPQHF	TGTGCCAGCAGCTTAGCTACGGATCAGCCCCAGCATTTT
TRBD1	TRBJ1-1	TRBV10-2	16	-	CASSGTGTEDYTEAFF	TGCGCCAGCAGTGGTACCGGGACAGAAGACTACACTGAAGCTTTCTTT
-	TRBJ1-2	TRBV28	18	-	CASVSWGAGQGLSYGYTF	TGTGCCAGCGTAAGCTGGGGAGCGGGACAAGGCCTCTCATATGGCTACACCTTC
TRBD1	TRBJ1-1	TRBV5-1	15	-	CASSLGGTGGNEAFF	TGCGCCAGCAGCTTGGGTGGGACAGGGGGTAATGAAGCTTTCTTT
TRBD1	TRBJ2-2	TRBV30	14	-	CAWKGAENTGELFF	TGTGCCTGGAAGGGGGCAGAAAACACCGGGGAGCTGTTTTTT
TRBD1	TRBJ1-2	TRBV19	13	-	CASSPDRDVGYTF	TGTGCCAGTAGCCCGGACAGGGACGTTGGCTACACCTTC
TRBD1	TRBJ2-6	TRBV10-3	20	-	CAISVRGQGEGSSGANVLTF	TGTGCCATCAGTGTCCGGGGACAGGGGGAGGGAAGCTCTGGGGCCAACGTCCTGACTTTC